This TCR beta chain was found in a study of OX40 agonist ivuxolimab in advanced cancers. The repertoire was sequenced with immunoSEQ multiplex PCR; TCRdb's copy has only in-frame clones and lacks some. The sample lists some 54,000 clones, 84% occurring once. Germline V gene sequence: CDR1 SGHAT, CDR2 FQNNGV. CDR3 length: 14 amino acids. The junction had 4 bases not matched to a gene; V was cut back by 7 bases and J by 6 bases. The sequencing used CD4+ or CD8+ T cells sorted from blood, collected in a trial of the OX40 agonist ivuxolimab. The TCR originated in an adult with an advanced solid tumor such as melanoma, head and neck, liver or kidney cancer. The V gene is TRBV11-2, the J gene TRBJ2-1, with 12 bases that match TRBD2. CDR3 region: CASTPGLAGNEQFF. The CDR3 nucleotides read TGTGCCAGCACCCCGGGACTAGCGGGCAATGAGCAGTTCTTC.